The 15 T cell receptor beta chains in this list originate from one sample, sequenced in a study of cytomegalovirus exposure and HLA in healthy donors. PCR employed 60 Vbeta and 13 Jbeta primers. Sequenced by immunoSEQ multiplex PCR; TCRdb stores in-frame clones only, minus some. The sample contains roughly 160,000 clones, about four fifths of which appear only once. The sample comprised PBMCs. The receptors stem from a woman aged 45-65 years in good health and CMV-seronegative.

This clone was seen only once. The chain carries TRBV6-5 and TRBJ2-1, with D tentatively TRBD1 (6 bases). The CDR3 contains 15 residues. The ends were cut back, 6 bases at V and 0 bases at J, with 12 bases in the middle. Per the germline V gene, CDR1 is MNHEY and CDR2 is SVGAGI. The CDR3 loop reads CASRPDRDSYNEQFF. The CDR3 DNA follows: TGTGCCAGCAGGCCGGACAGAGACTCCTACAATGAGCAGTTCTTC.

The chain couples TRBV4-1 to TRBJ2-1, with a weak D call TRBD2 (6 bases). CDR1 and CDR2 from the germline V gene are MGHRA and YSYEKL. Trimming removed 0 bases at V and 7 bases at J, with 10 bases between. The length of the CDR3 is 14 residues. CDR3 DNA sequence: TGCGCCAGCAGCCAAGATGCGGAGGGGAATGAGCAGTTCTTC. Its protein product is CASSQDAEGNEQFF.

The chain recombines TRBV7-9 with TRBJ1-3; D might be TRBD1 (5 bases). Deletions cut 2 bases from V and 1 base from J, with 15 bases between. Germline assignment: CDR1 SEHNR and CDR2 FQNEAQ (reference sequence). This CDR3 spans 17 amino acids. As DNA, the CDR3 is TGTGCCAGCAGCTTACAGGGCTTCCGAAAATCTGGAAACACCATATATTTT. It codes for CASSLQGFRKSGNTIYF.

This chain joins TRBV11-2 and TRBJ2-7; 7 bases align to TRBD1. V trimming: 0 bases; J trimming: 5 bases; junction bases outside the gene matches: 7. The V gene's germline CDR1 is SGHAT and CDR2 FQNNGV. The CDR3 consists of 15 residues. CDR3 coding DNA: TGTGCCAGCAGCTTAGATGCAGGGGGTAGAAACGAGCAGTACTTC. It translates to CASSLDAGGRNEQYF.

The chain recombines TRBV13 with TRBJ2-7, with 8 bases identical to TRBD1. V lost 3 bases to trimming and J lost 6 bases; unmatched junction nucleotides: 7. The CDR3 has 14 residues. CDR1 and CDR2 from the germline V gene are PRHDT and FYEKMQ (reference sequence). CDR3 sequence (DNA): TGTGCCAGCAGCTTGTCACAGGGGGTCCCCGAGCAGTACTTC. This translates into CASSLSQGVPEQYF.

Turning to this clone: A junction boundary mismatches the germline segment, possibly from a read error. The V gene is TRBV7-9, the J gene TRBJ1-2, with TRBD1 identical over 7 bases. The CDR3 has 13 amino acids. Germline CDR1 is SEHNR and CDR2 is FQNEAQ (reference sequence). For the CDR3, the DNA is TGTTCCAGCAGCCAACAGGGGAACTATGGCTACACCTTC. Its translation is CSSSQQGNYGYTF. The full variable domain, its missing parts supplied by reference TRBV7-9 and TRBJ1-2, is DTGVSQNPRHKITKRGQNVTFRCDPISEHNRLYWYRQTLGQGPEFLTYFQNEAQLEKSRLLSDRFSAERPKGSFSTLEIQRTEQGDSAMYLCSSSQQGNYGYTFGSGTRLTVV.

The chain couples TRBV5-4 to TRBJ2-5; D gene unclear. This CDR3 has 14 residues. V was shortened by 0 bases and J by 5 bases, with 11 bases between the two germline ends. Germline loops: CDR1 SGHNT, CDR2 YYREEE (reference sequence). CDR3 sequence: CASSLAGSLETQYF. CDR3 sequence (DNA): TGTGCCAGCAGCTTGGCGGGTAGCTTGGAGACCCAGTACTTC.

The rearrangement joins TRBV4-3 to TRBJ1-1; D is unresolved. Between the trimmed V and J ends, which lost 0 bases and 1 base, there was a span of 9 bases. This CDR3 spans 15 amino acids. Germline V gene data show CDR1 as LGHNA and CDR2 as YSLEER. The CDR3 nucleotides are TGCGCCAGCAGCCAAGATGGAGTTCCGAACACTGAAGCTTTCTTT. Translation gives CASSQDGVPNTEAFF.

The chain joins TRBV10-3 to TRBJ2-2, with 7 bases aligning to TRBD1. This CDR3 contains 17 residues. CDR1 and CDR2 (germline): ENHRY, SYGVKD. Trimming removed 0 bases from V and 6 bases from J; junction bases left unmatched: 10. The CDR3 sequence is CAISESSDRAGAGELFF. In nucleotides, the CDR3 is TGTGCCATCAGTGAGTCGAGCGACAGGGCCGGAGCCGGGGAGCTGTTTTTT.

This clone was observed once. The chain couples TRBV25-1 to TRBJ1-1, with D perhaps TRBD1 (5 bases). V was shortened by 6 bases and J by 1 base, with 15 bases between the two germline ends. Per germline, CDR1 MGHDK and CDR2 SYGVNS. There are 15 residues in the CDR3. The CDR3 here is CASRPRATGNTEAFF. For the CDR3, the DNA is TGTGCCAGCAGGCCCAGGGCAACGGGGAACACTGAAGCTTTCTTT.

This chain connects TRBV7-2 to TRBJ2-2; 7 nucleotides align to TRBD1. This CDR3 has 15 amino acids. Trimming took 6 bases from V and 2 from J; bases not matched to a gene: 6. The germline V gene encodes CDR1 SGHTA and CDR2 FQGNSA. CDR3 nucleotides: TGTGCCAGCAGTATTAGGGGGCAAAACACCGGGGAGCTGTTTTTT. Protein sequence: CASSIRGQNTGELFF.

The chain carries TRBV30 and TRBJ1-1; D unresolved. Trimming cost V 3 bases and J 6 bases, with 8 bases left between them. This CDR3 comprises 11 residues. Per the germline V gene, CDR1 is GTSNPN and CDR2 is SVGIG (reference sequence). CDR3 sequence: CAWRSRAEAFF. CDR3 nucleotides: TGTGCCTGGAGAAGCCGCGCTGAAGCTTTCTTT.

V and J are TRBV28 and TRBJ2-7, with 7 bases lining up with TRBD1. V gave up 8 bases and J gave up 6 bases; unmatched junction bases: 7. The CDR3 extends over 12 amino acids. Germline V gene data show CDR1 as MDHEN and CDR2 as SYDVKM. The CDR3 reads CASYRGNGEQYF. In nucleotides, the CDR3 is TGTGCCAGCTACAGGGGAAACGGCGAGCAGTACTTC.

CDR3 region: CASSWGQGAYEKLFF. The CDR3 DNA reads TGTGCCAGCAGTTGGGGACAGGGGGCGTACGAAAAACTGTTTTTT. V gene TRBV27 combines with J gene TRBJ1-4; 12 bases are a match to TRBD1. CDR3 length: 15 amino acids. Germline CDR1 and CDR2: MNHEY and SMNVEV (reference sequence). Trimming cost V 4 bases and J 8 bases; bases outside gene matches: 5.

The chain has TRBV19 and TRBJ1-1, with 7 bases identical to TRBD1. Germline CDR1 LNHDA, CDR2 SQIVND (reference sequence). The V gene end was trimmed by 10 bases and the J gene end by 5 bases; junction bases not matched to a gene: 10. The CDR3 loop spans 13 amino acids. CDR3 DNA: TGTGCCACCCAGAACAGGGGCGGGACTGAAGCTTTCTTT. Its translation is CATQNRGGTEAFF.